The clone carrying this TCR beta chain has at least ten counts. This sample stems from a study of human T cells and chemical hapten exposure. TCRdb re-called the RACE reads through MiXCR, storing one row per CDR3 protein. The table shows more than 70,000 distinct CDR3 sequences, with about 8.5% occurring only once. Germline CDR1 is SGHNT and CDR2 is YYREEE (reference sequence). The CDR3 runs 17 residues. V was clipped by 2 bases and J by 4 bases, with 21 bases between them. Time point here: pre-sensitization, week 0. Treatment denoted: therapeutic diphenylcyclopropenone sensitization with weekly scalp DPC.

Sequences were derived from whole blood, sampled in connection with sensitization to the hapten diphenylcyclopropenone (DPC). The chain employs TRBV5-4 and TRBJ1-2; D perhaps matches TRBD1 (5 bases). The sequence derives from a man aged 40-55 years with alopecia areata. Some clones in this sample may be carry-over from other donors' samples. DNA for the CDR3: TGTGCCAGCAGCTTAGGGACGGGAGGTCTTCAGTCCTATGGCTACACCTTC. Translating it yields CASSLGTGGLQSYGYTF.